The clone carrying this TCR beta chain was seen just once. These data are taken from a study of cytomegalovirus exposure and HLA in healthy donors. Only in-frame clones appear in the TCRdb table, and some are missing; sequencing was by immunoSEQ multiplex PCR. The sample includes approximately 120,000 clones, roughly 86% of them seen just once. The germline CDR1 and CDR2 sequences are MNHEY and SVGAGI. The J segment lost 0 bases and the V segment lost 7 bases, leaving 2 bases of the junction unmatched. The CDR3 contains 14 residues. The TCR comes from a woman younger than 35 in good health and CMV-seronegative. The V gene is TRBV6-5, the J gene TRBJ2-2, with TRBD2 identical over 7 bases. The sample consisted of PBMCs. The CDR3 loop is CASKRDSNTGELFF. CDR3 DNA sequence: TGTGCCAGCAAGCGGGACTCGAACACCGGGGAGCTGTTTTTT.